This TCR beta chain emerged from a study of beta chain features in type 1 diabetes. Study-wide findings and caveats: High TCR expression in some cells could lead to their over-representation in cDNA sequencing. For Type 1 diabetes patients, all four CD4+ subsets carried TCRB CDR3s that were moderately but significantly shorter.

Of note for this clone: The antigen is unknown.

The J segment lost 4 bases and the V segment lost 3 bases, leaving 6 bases of the junction unmatched. The CDR3 covers 16 residues. Germline V CDR1 and CDR2: LGHNA, YNFKEQ. Every donor provided one heparinised blood draw, which averaged about 110 mL. The sequenced template was cDNA made from the entire isolated RNA. Sequenced naive, central memory and regulatory T cell samples produced an average of about 3.57 million reads. Only in-frame clones appear in the TCRdb table, and some are missing; sequencing was by immunoSEQ multiplex PCR. The sample holds 9,000 or so clones, about four fifths seen once. Specimen: Tregs from blood. The sequence was obtained from a woman younger than 35 in good health. The chain joins TRBV4-2 to TRBJ2-1, with 10 bases aligning to TRBD2. The CDR3 spells CASSHELAGPYNEQFF. Here the CDR3 DNA reads TGTGCCAGCAGCCACGAACTAGCGGGGCCTTACAATGAGCAGTTCTTC.